This TCR beta chain is drawn from a study of blood T cell repertoires in COVID-19. Study-level information: Acute and convalescent COVID-19 samples came from the United States, Italy and Spain. T cells, B-cell-depleted T cells, or PBMCs supplied cDNA or gDNA.

Under the authors' procedure: Estimated nucleated cell counts came from reference gene primer amplification. The protocol was immunoSEQ multiplex PCR, while the TCRdb copy is restricted to in-frame clones and leaves out a portion. V and J calls and clone size are given by that table; D and trimming were obtained from the DNA. This sample has 120,000 to 150,000 clones, with roughly 80% found just once. Germline V lookup: CDR1 SGHRS, CDR2 YFSETQ. The CDR3 spans 15 residues. The V end was cut by 4 bases, the J end by 3 bases, with 16 bases between. This clone was detected ten times or more. This TCR was sampled from a human donor in a cohort sampled during active COVID-19. Material: peripheral blood. The genes are TRBV5-1 and TRBJ1-1; TRBD1 is a possible D gene (6 bases). The CDR3 DNA is TGCGCCAGCAGCCCACAGGGCCCCAAGGACACTGAAGCTTTCTTT. Translating gives CASSPQGPKDTEAFF.